The source of this TCR beta chain is a study of blood T cell repertoires in COVID-19. Study overall: From the United States, Italy and Spain came samples of acute and convalescent COVID-19. T cells, B-cell-depleted T cells, or PBMCs supplied cDNA or gDNA.

Per the authors' pipeline: By means of reference gene primer amplification, nucleated cell counts were estimated. Only in-frame clones appear in the TCRdb table, and some are missing; sequencing was by immunoSEQ multiplex PCR. V, J and clone size were drawn from that table, and D and trimming were deduced from the DNA. The sample carries under 130,000 clones, 80% to 90% recorded once. V dropped 0 bases and J dropped 6; count of bases not matched to a gene: 10. Germline-derived CDR1 and CDR2 are LGHDT and YNNKEL (reference sequence). This CDR3 is 16 amino acids long. The material sequenced was peripheral blood. The origin of this receptor is a woman of 80 years or more with acute or convalescent COVID-19. The gene calls are TRBV3-1 (or the pseudogene TRBV3-2) and TRBJ2-7, with 8 bases aligning to TRBD1. In DNA form, the CDR3 reads TGTGCCAGCAGCCAAGATAGGACAGGGATTTTGGGCGAGCAGTACTTC. It specifies CASSQDRTGILGEQYF.